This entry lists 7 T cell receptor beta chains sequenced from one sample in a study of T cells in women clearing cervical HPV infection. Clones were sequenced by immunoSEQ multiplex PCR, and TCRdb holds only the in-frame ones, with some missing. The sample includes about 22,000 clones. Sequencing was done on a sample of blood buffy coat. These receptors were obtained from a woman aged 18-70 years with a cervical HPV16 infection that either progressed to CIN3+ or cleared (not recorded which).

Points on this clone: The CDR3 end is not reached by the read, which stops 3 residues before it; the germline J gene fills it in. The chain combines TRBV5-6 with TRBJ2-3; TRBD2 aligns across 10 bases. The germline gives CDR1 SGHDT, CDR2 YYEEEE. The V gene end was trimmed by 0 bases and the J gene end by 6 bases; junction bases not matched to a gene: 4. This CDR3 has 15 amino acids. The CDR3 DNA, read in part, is TGTGCCAGCAGCTTGGTGGCTAGCGGGAGCGATACG. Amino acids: CASSLVASGSDT. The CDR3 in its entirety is CASSLVASGSDTQYF.

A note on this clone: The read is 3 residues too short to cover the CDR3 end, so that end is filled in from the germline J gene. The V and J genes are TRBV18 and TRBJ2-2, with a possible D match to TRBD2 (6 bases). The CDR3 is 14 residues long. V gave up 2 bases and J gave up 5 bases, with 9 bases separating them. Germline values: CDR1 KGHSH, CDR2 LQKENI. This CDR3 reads CASSPAGSTGELFF. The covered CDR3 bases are TGTGCCAGCTCACCAGCGGGATCTACCGGGGAG. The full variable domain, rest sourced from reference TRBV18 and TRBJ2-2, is NAGVMQNPRHLVRRRGQEARLRCSPMKGHSHVYWYRQLPEEGLKFMVYLQKENIIDESGMPKERFSAEFPKEGPSILRIQQVVRGDSAAYFCASSPAGSTGELFFGEGSRLTVL.

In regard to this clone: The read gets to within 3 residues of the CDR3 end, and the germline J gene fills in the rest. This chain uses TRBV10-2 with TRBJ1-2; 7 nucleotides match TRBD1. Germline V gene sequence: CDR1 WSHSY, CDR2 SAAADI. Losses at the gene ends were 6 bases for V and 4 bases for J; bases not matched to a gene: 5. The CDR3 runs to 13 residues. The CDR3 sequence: CASREGQSYGYTF. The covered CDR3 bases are TGCGCCAGCAGGGAGGGACAGTCCTATGGC.

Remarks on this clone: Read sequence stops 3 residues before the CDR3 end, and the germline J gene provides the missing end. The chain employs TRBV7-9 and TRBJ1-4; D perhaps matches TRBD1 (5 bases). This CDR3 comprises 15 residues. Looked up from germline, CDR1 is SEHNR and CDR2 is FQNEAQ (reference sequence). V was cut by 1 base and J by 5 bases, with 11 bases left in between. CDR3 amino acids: CASSLDGASNEKLFF. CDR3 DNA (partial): TGTGCCAGCAGCTTAGATGGGGCATCAAATGAAAAA.

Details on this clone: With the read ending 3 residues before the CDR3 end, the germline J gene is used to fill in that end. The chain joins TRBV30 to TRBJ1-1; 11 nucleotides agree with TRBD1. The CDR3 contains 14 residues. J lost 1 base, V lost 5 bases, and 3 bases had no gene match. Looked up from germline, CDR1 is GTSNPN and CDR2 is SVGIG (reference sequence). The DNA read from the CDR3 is TGTGCCTGGCGGACAGGGGGCGGGAACACTGAA. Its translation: CAWRTGGGNTE. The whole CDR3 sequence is CAWRTGGGNTEAFF. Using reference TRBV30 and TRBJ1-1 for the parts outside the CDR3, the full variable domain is SQTIHQWPATLVQPVGSPLSLECTVEGTSNPNLYWYRQAAGRGLQLLFYSVGIGQISSEVPQNLSASRPQDRQFILSSKKLLLSDSGFYLCAWRTGGGNTEAFFGQGTRLTVV.

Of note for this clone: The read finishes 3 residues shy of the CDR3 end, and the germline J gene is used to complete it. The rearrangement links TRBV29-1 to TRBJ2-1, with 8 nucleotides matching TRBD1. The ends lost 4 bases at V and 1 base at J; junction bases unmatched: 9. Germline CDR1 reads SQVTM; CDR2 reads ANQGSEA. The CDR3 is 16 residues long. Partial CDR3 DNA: TGCAGCGTTGGGGCTCCGGGACAGGCGTCCTACAATGAG. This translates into CSVGAPGQASYNE. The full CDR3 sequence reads CSVGAPGQASYNEQFF.

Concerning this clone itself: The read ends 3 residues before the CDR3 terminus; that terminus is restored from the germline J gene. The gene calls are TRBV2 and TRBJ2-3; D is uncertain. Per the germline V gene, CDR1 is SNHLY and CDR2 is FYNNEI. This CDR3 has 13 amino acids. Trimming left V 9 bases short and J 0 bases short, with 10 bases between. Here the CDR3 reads CARSDVSTDTQYF. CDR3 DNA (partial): TGTGCCAGGAGCGACGTGAGCACAGATACG.